The 2 T cell receptor beta chains given below trace back to one sample, sequenced in a study of blood T cell repertoires in COVID-19. Repertoires were generated with immunoSEQ multiplex PCR, while TCRdb's copy carries only in-frame clones and drops some. The sample contains roughly 160,000 clones, more than 75% of which appear only once. Material for sequencing was peripheral blood. The receptors shown here come from a man aged 18 to 29 with acute or convalescent COVID-19.

V usage is TRBV7-7 and J usage is TRBJ2-2; D is perhaps TRBD2 (6 bases). V was pared by 11 bases and J by 3 bases, with 13 bases between. The CDR3 covers 13 residues. Germline V lookup: CDR1 SSHAT, CDR2 FNYEAQ (reference sequence). CDR3 residues: CAPGRGDTGELFF. As DNA, the CDR3 is TGTGCCCCCGGGCGCGGGGACACCGGGGAGCTGTTTTTT.

The gene calls are TRBV3-1 (or the pseudogene TRBV3-2) and TRBJ2-7, with a weak D call TRBD1 (5 bases). The CDR3 sequence is 13 residues long. CDR1 and CDR2 (germline): LGHDT, YNNKEL (reference sequence). V lost 4 bases and J 1 base, leaving 8 bases between the germline ends. This CDR3 is CASSPDSSYEQYF. The DNA for the CDR3 is TGTGCCAGCAGCCCCGACAGTTCCTACGAGCAGTACTTC.